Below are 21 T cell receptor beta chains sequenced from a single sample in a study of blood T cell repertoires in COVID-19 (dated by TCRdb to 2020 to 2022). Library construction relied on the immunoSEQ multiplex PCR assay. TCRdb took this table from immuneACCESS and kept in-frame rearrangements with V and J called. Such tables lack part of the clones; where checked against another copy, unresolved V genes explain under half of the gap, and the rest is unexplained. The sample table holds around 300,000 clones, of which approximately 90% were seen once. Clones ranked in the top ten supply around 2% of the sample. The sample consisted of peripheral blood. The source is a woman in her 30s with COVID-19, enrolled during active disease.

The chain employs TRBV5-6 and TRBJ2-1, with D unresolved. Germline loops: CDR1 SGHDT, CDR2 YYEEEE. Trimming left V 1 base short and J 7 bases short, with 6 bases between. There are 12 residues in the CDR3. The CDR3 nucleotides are TGTGCCAGCAGCTTGACAGCAAATGAGCAGTTCTTC. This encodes CASSLTANEQFF.

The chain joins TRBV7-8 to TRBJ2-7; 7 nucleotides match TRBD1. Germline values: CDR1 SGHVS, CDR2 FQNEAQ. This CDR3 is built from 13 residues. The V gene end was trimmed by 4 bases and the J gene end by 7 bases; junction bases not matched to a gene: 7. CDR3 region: CASSSTGAGEQYF. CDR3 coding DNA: TGTGCCAGCAGCTCTACAGGGGCTGGGGAGCAGTACTTC.

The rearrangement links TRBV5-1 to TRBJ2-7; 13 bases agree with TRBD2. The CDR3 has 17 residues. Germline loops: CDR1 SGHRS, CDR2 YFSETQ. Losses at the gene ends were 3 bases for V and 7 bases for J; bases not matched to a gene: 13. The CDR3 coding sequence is TGCGCCAGCAGCTGGGGAAGGGGACTAGCGGGGCTTGGGGAGCAGTACTTC. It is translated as CASSWGRGLAGLGEQYF.

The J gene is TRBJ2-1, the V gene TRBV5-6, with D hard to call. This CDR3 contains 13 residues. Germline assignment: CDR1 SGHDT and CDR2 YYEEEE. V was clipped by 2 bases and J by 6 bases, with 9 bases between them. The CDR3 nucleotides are TGTGCCAGCAGCTTCCGGTCATTCAATGAGCAGTTCTTC. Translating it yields CASSFRSFNEQFF.

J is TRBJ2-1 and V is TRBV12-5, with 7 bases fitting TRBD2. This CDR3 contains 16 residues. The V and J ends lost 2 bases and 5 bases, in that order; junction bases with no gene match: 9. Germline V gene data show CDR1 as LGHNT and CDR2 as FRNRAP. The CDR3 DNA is TGTGCTAGTGGTTTGAGGGCGGGAGTAAATGACAATGAGCAGTTCTTC. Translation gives CASGLRAGVNDNEQFF.

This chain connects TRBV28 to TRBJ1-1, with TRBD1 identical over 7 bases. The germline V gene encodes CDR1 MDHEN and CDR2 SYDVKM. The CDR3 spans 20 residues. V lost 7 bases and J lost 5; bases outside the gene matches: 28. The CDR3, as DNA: TGTGCCAGCACCCCTGGAAGGGGGCGTTTTGGCAGCCTTTGGTGGACTGAAGCTTTCTTT. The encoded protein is CASTPGRGRFGSLWWTEAFF.

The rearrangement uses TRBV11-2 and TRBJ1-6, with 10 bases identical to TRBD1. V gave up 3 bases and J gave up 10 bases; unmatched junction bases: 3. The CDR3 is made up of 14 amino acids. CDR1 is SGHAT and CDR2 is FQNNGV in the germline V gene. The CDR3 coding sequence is TGTGCCAGCAGCTTCGGACAGGGGGAGTCACCCCTCCACTTT. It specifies CASSFGQGESPLHF.

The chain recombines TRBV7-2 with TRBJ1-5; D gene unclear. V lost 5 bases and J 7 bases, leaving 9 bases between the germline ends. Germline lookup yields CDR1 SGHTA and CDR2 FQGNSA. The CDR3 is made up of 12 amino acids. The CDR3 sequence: CASSPTNQPQHF. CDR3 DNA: TGTGCCAGCAGCCCCACTAACCAGCCCCAGCATTTT. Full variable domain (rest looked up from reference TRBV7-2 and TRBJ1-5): GAGVSQSPSNKVTEKGKDVELRCDPISGHTALYWYRQSLGQGLEFLIYFQGNSAPDKSGLPSDRFSAERTGGSVSTLTIQRTQQEDSAVYLCASSPTNQPQHFGDGTRLSIL.

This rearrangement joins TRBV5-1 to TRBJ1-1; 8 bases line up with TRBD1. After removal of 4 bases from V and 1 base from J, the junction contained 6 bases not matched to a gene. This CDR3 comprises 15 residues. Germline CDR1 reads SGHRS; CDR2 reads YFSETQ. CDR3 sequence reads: CASSGGQGANTEAFF. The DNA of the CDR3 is TGCGCCAGCAGCGGAGGACAGGGTGCGAACACTGAAGCTTTCTTT.

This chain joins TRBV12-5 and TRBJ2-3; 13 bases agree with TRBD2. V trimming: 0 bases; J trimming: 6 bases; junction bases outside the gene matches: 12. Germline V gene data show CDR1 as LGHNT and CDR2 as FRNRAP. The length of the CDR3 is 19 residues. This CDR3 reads CASGLVPKGLAGYGDTQYF. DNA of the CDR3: TGTGCTAGTGGTTTGGTACCTAAGGGACTAGCGGGGTATGGGGATACGCAGTATTTT.

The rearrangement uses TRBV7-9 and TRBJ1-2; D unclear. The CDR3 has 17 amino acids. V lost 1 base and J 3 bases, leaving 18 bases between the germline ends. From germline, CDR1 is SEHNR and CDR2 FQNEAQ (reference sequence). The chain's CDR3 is CASSLDVVGRPYYGYTF. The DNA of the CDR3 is TGTGCCAGCAGCTTAGATGTGGTCGGCAGGCCCTACTATGGCTACACCTTC.

The CDR3 region is CASSQRCCPGDSPLHF. The CDR3 region has the DNA TGTGCCAGCAGCCAACGTTGCTGCCCAGGGGATTCACCCCTCCACTTT. The V call is TRBV4-2, the J call TRBJ1-6; TRBD1 might be the D (6 bases). The CDR3 loop spans 16 amino acids. V lost 2 bases and J lost 8, with 16 bases in between. Germline CDR1 LGHNA, CDR2 YNFKEQ.

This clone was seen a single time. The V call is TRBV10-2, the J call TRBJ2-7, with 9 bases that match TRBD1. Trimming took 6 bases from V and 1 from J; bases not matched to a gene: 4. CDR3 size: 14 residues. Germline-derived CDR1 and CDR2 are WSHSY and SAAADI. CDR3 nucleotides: TGCGCCAGCAGGAAAGGACAGGGGTCCTACGAGCAGTACTTC. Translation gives CASRKGQGSYEQYF.

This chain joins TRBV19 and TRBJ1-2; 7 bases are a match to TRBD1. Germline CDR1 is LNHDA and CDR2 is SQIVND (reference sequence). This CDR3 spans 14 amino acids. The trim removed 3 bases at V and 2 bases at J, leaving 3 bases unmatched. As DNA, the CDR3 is TGTGCCAGTAGTATCCGGGACAGAAACTATGGCTACACCTTC. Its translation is CASSIRDRNYGYTF. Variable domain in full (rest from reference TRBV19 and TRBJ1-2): DGGITQSPKYLFRKEGQNVTLSCEQNLNHDAMYWYRQDPGQGLRLIYYSQIVNDFQKGDIAEGYSVSREKKESFPLTVTSAQKNPTAFYLCASSIRDRNYGYTFGSGTRLTVV.

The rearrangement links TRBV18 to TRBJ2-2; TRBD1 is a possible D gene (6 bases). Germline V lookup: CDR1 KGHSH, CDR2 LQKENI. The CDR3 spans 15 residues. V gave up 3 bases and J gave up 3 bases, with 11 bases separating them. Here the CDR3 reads CASSPSRGDTGELFF. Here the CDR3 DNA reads TGTGCCAGCTCACCTTCCAGGGGCGACACCGGGGAGCTGTTTTTT.

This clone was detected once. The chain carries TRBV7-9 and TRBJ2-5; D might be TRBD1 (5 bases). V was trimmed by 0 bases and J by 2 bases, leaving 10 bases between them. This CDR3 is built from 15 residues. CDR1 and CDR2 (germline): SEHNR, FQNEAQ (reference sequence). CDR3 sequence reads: CASSLALTGQETQYF. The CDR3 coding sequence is TGTGCCAGCAGCTTAGCGTTAACAGGTCAAGAGACCCAGTACTTC.

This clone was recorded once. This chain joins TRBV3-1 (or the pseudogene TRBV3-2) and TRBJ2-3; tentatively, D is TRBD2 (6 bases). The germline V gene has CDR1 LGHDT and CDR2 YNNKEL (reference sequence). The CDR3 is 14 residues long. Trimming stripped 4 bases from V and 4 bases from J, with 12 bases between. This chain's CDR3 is CASSPIRESDTQYF. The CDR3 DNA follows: TGTGCCAGCAGCCCAATTCGGGAGTCAGATACGCAGTATTTT.

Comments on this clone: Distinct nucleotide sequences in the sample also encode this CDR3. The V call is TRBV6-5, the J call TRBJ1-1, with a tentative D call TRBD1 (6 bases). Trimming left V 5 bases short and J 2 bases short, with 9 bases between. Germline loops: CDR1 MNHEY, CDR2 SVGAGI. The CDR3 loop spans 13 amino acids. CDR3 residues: CASSTRGNTEAFF. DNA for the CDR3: TGTGCCAGCAGTACCAGGGGAAACACTGAAGCTTTCTTT.

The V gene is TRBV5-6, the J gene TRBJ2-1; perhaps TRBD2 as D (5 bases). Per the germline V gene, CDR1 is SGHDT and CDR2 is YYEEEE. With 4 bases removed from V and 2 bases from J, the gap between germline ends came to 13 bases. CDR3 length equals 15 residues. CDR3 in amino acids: CASSLIANTYNEQFF. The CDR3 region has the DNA TGTGCCAGCAGCCTCATAGCGAATACCTACAATGAGCAGTTCTTC.

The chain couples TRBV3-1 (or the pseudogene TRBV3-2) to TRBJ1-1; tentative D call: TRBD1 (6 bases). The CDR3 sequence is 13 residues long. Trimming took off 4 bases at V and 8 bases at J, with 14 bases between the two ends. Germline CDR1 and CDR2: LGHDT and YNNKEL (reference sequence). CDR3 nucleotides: TGTGCCAGCAGCCTTACGAGGGGGACAGAAGCTTTCTTT. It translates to CASSLTRGTEAFF.

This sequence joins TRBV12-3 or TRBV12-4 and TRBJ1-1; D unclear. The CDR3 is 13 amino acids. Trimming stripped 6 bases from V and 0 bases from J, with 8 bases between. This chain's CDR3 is CASRENLNTEAFF. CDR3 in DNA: TGTGCCAGCAGGGAGAACTTGAACACTGAAGCTTTCTTT.